This T cell receptor (beta chain) was found in a study of Ad26.COV2.S vaccination and SARS-CoV-2 variants. Study at large: Intramuscularly, Ad26.COV2.S was given either once or twice, 56 days apart. Findings and limits, study-wide: Post-vaccination spike-specific CD8+ and CD4+ T cell responses reportedly had substantial breadth. Greater spike-specific TCR breadth was seen in vaccine recipients than in placebo recipients.

As regards this clone: Its specificity is unknown.

In germline, CDR1 is SGHRS, CDR2 YFSETQ. The CDR3 runs to 14 residues. Trimming took 7 bases from V and 0 from J, leaving 14 bases between them. Clones were read by immunoSEQ multiplex PCR, and TCRdb kept only the in-frame ones, dropping some. Counted here are 300,000 to 400,000 clones, roughly 90% occurring once; the ten biggest clones make up roughly 6%. Regarding treatment: roughly 20 received Ad26.COV2.S at low or high dose, single or two shots; 5 received placebo; per-sample allocation not given. The samples date from day 63 after the first vaccine or placebo injection. This vaccine is an Ad26 vector that expresses the Wuhan-strain SARS-CoV-2 spike.

This chain joins TRBV5-1 and TRBJ2-7; no clear D. This receptor was identified in a person between 18 and 65 years old who received the Ad26.COV2.S COVID-19 vaccine or a placebo. The sequencing here drew on peripheral blood, taken in a trial of Ad26.COV2.S vaccine versus placebo. CDR3 in amino acids: CASGPWGSSYEQYF. CDR3 in DNA: TGCGCCAGCGGACCCTGGGGAAGCTCCTACGAGCAGTACTTC.